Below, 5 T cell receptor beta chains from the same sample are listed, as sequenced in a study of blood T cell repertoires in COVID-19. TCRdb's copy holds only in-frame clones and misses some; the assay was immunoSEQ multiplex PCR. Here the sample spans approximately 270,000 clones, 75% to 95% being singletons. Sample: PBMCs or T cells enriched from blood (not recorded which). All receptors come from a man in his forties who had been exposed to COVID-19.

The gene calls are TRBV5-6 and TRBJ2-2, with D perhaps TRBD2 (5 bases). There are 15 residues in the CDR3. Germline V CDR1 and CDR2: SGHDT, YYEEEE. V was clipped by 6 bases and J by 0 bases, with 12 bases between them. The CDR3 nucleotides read TGTGCCAGCAACCTCGGACTCCCGAACACCGGGGAGCTGTTTTTT. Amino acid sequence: CASNLGLPNTGELFF.

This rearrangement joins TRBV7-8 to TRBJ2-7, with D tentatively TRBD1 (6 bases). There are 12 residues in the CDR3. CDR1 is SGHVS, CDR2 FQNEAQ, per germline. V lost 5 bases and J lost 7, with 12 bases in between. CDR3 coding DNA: TGTGCCAGCAGCCTGGACAGTTGGGAGCAGTACTTC. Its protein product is CASSLDSWEQYF.

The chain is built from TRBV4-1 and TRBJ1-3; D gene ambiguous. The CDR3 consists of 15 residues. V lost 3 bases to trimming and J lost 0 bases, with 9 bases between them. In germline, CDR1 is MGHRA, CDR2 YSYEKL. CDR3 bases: TGCGCCAGCAGCCAGCCCCGGGACTCTGGAAACACCATATATTTT. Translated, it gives CASSQPRDSGNTIYF.

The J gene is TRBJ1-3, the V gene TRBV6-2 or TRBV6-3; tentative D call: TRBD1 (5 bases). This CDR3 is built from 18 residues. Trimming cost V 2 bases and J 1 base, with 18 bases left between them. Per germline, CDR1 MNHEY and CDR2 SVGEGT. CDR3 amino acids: CASSYLFPREGSGNTIYF. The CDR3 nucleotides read TGTGCCAGCAGTTACCTCTTCCCCAGGGAAGGATCTGGAAACACCATATATTTT.

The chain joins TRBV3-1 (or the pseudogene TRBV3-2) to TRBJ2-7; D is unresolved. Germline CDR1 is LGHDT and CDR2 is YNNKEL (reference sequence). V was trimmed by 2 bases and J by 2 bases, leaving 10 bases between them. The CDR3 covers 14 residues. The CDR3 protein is CASSQMTQPYEQYF. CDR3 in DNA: TGTGCCAGCAGCCAAATGACTCAACCCTACGAGCAGTACTTC.